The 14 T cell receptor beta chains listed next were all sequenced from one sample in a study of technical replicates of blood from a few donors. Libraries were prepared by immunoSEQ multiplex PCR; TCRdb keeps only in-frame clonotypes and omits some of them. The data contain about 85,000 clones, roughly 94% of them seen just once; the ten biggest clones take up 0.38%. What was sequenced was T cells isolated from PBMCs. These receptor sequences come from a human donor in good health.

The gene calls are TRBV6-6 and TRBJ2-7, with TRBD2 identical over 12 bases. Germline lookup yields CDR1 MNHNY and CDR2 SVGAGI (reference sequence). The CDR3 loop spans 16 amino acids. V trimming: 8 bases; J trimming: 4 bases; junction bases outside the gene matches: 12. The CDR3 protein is CASFPSGRALLYEQYF. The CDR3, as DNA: TGTGCCAGCTTTCCTAGCGGGAGGGCCCTGCTTTACGAGCAGTACTTC.

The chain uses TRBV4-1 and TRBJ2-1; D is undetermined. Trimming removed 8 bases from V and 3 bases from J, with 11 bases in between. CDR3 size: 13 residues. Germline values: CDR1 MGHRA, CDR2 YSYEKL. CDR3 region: CASGLKIYNEQFF. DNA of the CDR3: TGCGCCAGCGGGCTTAAAATCTACAATGAGCAGTTCTTC.

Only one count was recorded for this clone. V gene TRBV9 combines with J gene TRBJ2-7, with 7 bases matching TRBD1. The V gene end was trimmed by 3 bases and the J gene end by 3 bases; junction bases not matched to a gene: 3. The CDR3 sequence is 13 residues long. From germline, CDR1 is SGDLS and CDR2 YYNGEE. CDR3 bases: TGTGCCAGCAGCGCTGGGGACAGCTACGAGCAGTACTTC. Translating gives CASSAGDSYEQYF.

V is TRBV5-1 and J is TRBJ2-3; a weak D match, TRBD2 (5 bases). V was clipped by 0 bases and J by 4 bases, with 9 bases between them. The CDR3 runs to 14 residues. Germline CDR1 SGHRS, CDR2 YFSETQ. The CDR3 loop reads CASSLGVGADTQYF. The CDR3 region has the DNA TGCGCCAGCAGCTTGGGCGTCGGGGCAGATACGCAGTATTTT.

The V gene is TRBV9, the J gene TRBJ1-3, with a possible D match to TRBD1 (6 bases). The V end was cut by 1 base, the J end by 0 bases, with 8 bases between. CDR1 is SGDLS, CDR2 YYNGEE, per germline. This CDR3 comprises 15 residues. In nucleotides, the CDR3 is TGTGCCAGCAGCGTAACAGGGAGCTCTGGAAACACCATATATTTT. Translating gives CASSVTGSSGNTIYF.

CDR3 region: CASSYGEYGYTF. In DNA, the CDR3 is TGTGCCAGCAGTTACGGGGAGTACGGCTACACCTTC. The chain is built from TRBV6-6 and TRBJ1-2, with D unresolved. Germline V CDR1 and CDR2: MNHNY, SVGAGI (reference sequence). This CDR3 comprises 12 residues. V was trimmed by 2 bases and J by 8 bases, leaving 9 bases between them.

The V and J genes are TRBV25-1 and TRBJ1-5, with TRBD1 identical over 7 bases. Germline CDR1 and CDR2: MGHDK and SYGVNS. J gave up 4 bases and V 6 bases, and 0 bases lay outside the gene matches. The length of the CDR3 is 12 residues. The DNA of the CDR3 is TGTGCCAGCAGCAGGGGGAATCAGCCCCAGCATTTT. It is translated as CASSRGNQPQHF.

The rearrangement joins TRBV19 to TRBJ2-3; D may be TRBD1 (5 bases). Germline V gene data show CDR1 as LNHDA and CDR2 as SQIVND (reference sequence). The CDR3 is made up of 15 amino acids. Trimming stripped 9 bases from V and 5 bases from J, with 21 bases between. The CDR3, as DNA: TGTGCCAGCCAGTGGTCTGGGGCTGCTAAAGATACGCAGTATTTT. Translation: CASQWSGAAKDTQYF.

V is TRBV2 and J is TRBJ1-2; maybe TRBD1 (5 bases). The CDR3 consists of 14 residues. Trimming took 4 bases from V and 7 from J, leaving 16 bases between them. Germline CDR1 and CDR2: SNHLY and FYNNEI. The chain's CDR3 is CASSVRGMGIGYTF. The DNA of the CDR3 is TGTGCCAGCAGTGTTAGGGGCATGGGAATTGGCTACACCTTC.

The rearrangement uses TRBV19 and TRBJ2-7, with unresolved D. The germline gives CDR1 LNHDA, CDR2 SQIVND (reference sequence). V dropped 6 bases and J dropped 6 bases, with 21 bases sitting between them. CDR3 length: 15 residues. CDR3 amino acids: CASSAPRPGPLEQYF. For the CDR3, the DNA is TGTGCCAGTAGCGCCCCACGACCTGGGCCTCTCGAGCAGTACTTC.

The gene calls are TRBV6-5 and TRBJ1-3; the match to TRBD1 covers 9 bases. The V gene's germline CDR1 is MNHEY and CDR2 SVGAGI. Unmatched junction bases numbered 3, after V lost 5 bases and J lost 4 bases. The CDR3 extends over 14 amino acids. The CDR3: CASSGQGRGNTIYF. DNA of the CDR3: TGTGCCAGCAGTGGACAGGGGAGAGGAAACACCATATATTTT.

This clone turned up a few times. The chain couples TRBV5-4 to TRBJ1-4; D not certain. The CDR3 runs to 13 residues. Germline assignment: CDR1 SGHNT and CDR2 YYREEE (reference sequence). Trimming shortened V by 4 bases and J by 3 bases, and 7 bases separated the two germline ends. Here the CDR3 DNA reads TGTGCCAGCAGCCGGACTGCTAATGAAAAACTGTTTTTT. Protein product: CASSRTANEKLFF.

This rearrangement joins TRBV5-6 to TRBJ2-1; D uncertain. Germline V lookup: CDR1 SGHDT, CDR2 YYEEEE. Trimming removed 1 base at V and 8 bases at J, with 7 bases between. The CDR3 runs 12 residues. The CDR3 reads CASSLQAYEQFF. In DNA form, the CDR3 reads TGTGCCAGCAGCTTGCAGGCGTATGAGCAGTTCTTC.

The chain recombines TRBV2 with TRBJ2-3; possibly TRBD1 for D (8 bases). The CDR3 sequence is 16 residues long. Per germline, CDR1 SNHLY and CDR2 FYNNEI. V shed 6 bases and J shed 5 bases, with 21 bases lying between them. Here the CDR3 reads CASRTGGQGKRDTQYF. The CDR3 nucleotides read TGTGCCAGCAGGACGGGAGGACAGGGCAAGAGAGATACGCAGTATTTT. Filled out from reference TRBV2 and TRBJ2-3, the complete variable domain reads EPEVTQTPSHQVTQMGQEVILRCVPISNHLYFYWYRQILGQKVEFLVSFYNNEISEKSEIFDDQFSVERPDGSNFTLKIRSTKLEDSAMYFCASRTGGQGKRDTQYFGPGTRLTVL.